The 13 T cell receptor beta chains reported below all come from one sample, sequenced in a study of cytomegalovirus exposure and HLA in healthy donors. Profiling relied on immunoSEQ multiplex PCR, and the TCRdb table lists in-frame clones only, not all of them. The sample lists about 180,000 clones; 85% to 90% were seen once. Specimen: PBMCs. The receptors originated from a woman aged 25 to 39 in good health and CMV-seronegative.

CDR3 nucleotide sequence: TGTGCCAGTAGTGCCGACAGGGTCTATGGCTACACCTTC. It specifies CASSADRVYGYTF. The chain recombines TRBV19 with TRBJ1-2; TRBD1 agrees at 7 bases. The CDR3 loop spans 13 amino acids. Germline CDR1 reads LNHDA; CDR2 reads SQIVND (reference sequence). The V gene end was trimmed by 5 bases and the J gene end by 4 bases; junction bases not matched to a gene: 4.

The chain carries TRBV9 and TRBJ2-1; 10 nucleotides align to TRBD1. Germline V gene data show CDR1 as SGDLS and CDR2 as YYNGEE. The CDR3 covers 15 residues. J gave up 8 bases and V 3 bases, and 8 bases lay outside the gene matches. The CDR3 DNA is TGTGCCAGCAGCGACCGGGACAGGGGTTTAGATGAGCAGTTCTTC. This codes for CASSDRDRGLDEQFF.

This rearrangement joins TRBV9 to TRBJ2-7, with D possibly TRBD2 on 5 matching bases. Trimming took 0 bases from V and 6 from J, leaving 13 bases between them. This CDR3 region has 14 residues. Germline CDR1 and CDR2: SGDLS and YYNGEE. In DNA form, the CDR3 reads TGTGCCAGCAGCGTAGACGGGGTCCCGGCCGAGCAGTACTTC. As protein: CASSVDGVPAEQYF.

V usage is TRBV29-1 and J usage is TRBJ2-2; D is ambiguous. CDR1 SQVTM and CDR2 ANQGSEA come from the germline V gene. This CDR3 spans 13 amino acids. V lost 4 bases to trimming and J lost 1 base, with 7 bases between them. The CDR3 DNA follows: TGCAGCGTTGGGGCAGGGAACACCGGGGAGCTGTTTTTT. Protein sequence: CSVGAGNTGELFF.

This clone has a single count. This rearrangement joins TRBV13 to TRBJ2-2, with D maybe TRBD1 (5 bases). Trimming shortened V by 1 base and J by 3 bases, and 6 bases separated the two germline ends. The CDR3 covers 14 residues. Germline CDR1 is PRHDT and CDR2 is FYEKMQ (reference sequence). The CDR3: CASSLEQDTGELFF. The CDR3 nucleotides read TGTGCCAGCAGCTTAGAACAGGACACCGGGGAGCTGTTTTTT.

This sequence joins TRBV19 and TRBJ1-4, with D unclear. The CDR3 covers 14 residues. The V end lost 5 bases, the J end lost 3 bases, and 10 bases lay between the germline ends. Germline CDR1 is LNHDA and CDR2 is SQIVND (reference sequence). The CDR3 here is CASSRVSPNEKLFF. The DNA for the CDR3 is TGTGCCAGTAGTCGAGTTAGTCCTAATGAAAAACTGTTTTTT.

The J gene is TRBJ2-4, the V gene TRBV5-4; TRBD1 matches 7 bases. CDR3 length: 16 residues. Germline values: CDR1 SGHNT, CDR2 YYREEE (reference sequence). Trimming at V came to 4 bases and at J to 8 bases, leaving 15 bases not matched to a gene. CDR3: CASSIGTDPSGDIQYF. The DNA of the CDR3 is TGTGCCAGCAGCATCGGGACAGACCCCTCAGGAGACATTCAGTACTTC.

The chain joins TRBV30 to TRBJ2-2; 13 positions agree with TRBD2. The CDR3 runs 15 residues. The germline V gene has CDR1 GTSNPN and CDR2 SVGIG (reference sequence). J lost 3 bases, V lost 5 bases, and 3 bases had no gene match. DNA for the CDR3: TGTGCCTGGGGACTAGCGGGGGATTACACCGGGGAGCTGTTTTTT. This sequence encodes CAWGLAGDYTGELFF. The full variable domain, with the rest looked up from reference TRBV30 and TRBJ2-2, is SQTIHQWPATLVQPVGSPLSLECTVEGTSNPNLYWYRQAAGRGLQLLFYSVGIGQISSEVPQNLSASRPQDRQFILSSKKLLLSDSGFYLCAWGLAGDYTGELFFGEGSRLTVL.

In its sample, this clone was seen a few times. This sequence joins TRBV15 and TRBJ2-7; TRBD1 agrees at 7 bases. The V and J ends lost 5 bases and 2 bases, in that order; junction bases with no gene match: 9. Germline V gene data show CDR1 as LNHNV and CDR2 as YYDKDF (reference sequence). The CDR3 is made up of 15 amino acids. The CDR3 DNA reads TGTGCCACCAGCCCCACGACAGGGCCGACCTACGAGCAGTACTTC. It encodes CATSPTTGPTYEQYF.

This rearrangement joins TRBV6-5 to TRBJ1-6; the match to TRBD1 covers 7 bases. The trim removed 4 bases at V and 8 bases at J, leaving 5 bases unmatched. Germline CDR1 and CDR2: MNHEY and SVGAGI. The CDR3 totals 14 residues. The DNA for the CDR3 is TGTGCCAGCAGTTCCGGGACAGAACATTCACCCCTCCACTTT. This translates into CASSSGTEHSPLHF.

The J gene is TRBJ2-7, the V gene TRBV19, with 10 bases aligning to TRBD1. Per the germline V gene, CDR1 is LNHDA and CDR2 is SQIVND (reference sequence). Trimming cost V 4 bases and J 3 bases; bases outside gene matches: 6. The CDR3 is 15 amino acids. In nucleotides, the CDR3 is TGTGCCAGTAGTAATGCGGGACAGGGGTTCTACGAGCAGTACTTC. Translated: CASSNAGQGFYEQYF.

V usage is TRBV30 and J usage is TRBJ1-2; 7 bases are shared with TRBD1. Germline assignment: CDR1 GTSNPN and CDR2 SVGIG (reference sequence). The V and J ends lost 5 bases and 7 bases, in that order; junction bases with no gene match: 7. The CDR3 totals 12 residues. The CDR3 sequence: CAWPHPGGGYTF. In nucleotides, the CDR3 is TGTGCCTGGCCCCACCCAGGGGGTGGCTACACCTTC.

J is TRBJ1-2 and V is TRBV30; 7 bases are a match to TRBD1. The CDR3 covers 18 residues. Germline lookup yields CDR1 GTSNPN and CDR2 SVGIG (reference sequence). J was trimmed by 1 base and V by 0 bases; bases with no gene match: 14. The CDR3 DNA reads TGTGCCTGGAGTGTATTTGGTCGAGGACAGGCCCTTAACTATGGCTACACCTTC. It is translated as CAWSVFGRGQALNYGYTF.